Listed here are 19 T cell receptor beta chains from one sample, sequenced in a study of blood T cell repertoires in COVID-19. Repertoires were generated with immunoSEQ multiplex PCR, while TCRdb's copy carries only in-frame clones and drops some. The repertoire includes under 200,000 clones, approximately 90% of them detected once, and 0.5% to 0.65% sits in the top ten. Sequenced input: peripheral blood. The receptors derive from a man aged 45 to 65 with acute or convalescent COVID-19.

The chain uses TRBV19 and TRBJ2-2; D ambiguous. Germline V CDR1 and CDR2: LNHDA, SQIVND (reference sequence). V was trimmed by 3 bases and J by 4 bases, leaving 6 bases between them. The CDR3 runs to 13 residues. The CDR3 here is CASSIGLTGELFF. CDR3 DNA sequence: TGTGCCAGTAGTATCGGTCTCACCGGGGAGCTGTTTTTT.

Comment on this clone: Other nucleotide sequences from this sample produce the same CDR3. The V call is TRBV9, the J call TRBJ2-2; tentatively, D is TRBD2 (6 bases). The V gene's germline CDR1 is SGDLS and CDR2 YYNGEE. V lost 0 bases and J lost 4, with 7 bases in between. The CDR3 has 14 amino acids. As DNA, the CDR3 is TGTGCCAGCAGCGTAGCGGGGGTCACCGGGGAGCTGTTTTTT. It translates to CASSVAGVTGELFF.

This CDR3 is CASSRGLAGIVSYNEQFF. The DNA for the CDR3 is TGTGCCAGCAGCAGGGGACTAGCGGGAATAGTCTCCTACAATGAGCAGTTCTTC. J is TRBJ2-1 and V is TRBV5-5; 13 nucleotides align to TRBD2. V shed 4 bases and J 0 bases; nucleotides not matched to a gene: 7. The CDR3 is made up of 18 amino acids. CDR1 is SGHKS, CDR2 YYEKEE, per germline (reference sequence).

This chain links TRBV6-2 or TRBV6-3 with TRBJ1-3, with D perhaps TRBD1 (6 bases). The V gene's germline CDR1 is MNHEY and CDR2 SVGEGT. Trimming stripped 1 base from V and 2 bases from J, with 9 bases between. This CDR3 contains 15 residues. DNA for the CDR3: TGTGCCAGCAGTTACTTACCAGGGGCTGGAAACACCATATATTTT. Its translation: CASSYLPGAGNTIYF.

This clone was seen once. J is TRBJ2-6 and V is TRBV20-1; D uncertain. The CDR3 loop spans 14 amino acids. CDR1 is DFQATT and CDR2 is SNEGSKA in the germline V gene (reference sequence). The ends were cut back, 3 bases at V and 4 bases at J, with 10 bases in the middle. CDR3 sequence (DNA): TGCAGTGCTAGTCCCCCCCTGGGGGCCAACGTCCTGACTTTC. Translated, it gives CSASPPLGANVLTF.

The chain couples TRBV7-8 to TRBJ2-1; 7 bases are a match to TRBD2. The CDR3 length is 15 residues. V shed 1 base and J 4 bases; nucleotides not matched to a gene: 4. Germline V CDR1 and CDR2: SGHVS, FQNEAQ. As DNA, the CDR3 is TGTGCCAGCAGCTTAGGGGACTACGAATACAATGAGCAGTTCTTC. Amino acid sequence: CASSLGDYEYNEQFF.

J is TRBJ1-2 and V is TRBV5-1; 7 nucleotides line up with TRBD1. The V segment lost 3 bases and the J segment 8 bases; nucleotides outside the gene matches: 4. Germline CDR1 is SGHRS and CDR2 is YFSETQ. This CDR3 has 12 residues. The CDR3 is CASSSTGTGYTF. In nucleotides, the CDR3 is TGCGCCAGCAGCTCGACAGGGACCGGCTACACCTTC. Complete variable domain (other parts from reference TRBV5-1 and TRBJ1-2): KAGVTQTPRYLIKTRGQQVTLSCSPISGHRSVSWYQQTPGQGLQFLFEYFSETQRNKGNFPGRFSGRQFSNSRSEMNVSTLELGDSALYLCASSSTGTGYTFGSGTRLTVV.

The CDR3 DNA sequence: TGTGCCAGCTCACCACAGGGGACTAGCACAGATACGCAGTATTTT. Amino acids: CASSPQGTSTDTQYF. V is TRBV18 and J is TRBJ2-3, with TRBD2 as a possible D gene (6 bases). The CDR3 has 15 amino acids. V shed 1 base and J shed 0 bases, with 8 bases lying between them. CDR1 is KGHSH and CDR2 is LQKENI in the germline V gene. Looking up the rest from reference TRBV18 and TRBJ2-3 gives the full variable domain: NAGVMQNPRHLVRRRGQEARLRCSPMKGHSHVYWYRQLPEEGLKFMVYLQKENIIDESGMPKERFSAEFPKEGPSILRIQQVVRGDSAAYFCASSPQGTSTDTQYFGPGTRLTVL.

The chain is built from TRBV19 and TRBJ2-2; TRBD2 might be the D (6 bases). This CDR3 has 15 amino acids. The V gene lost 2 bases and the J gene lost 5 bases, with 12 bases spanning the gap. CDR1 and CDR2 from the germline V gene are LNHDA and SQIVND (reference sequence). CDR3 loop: CASSIRGLGTGELFF. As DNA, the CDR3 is TGTGCCAGTAGTATACGGGGGTTAGGTACCGGGGAGCTGTTTTTT. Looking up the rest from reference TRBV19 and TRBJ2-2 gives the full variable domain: DGGITQSPKYLFRKEGQNVTLSCEQNLNHDAMYWYRQDPGQGLRLIYYSQIVNDFQKGDIAEGYSVSREKKESFPLTVTSAQKNPTAFYLCASSIRGLGTGELFFGEGSRLTVL.

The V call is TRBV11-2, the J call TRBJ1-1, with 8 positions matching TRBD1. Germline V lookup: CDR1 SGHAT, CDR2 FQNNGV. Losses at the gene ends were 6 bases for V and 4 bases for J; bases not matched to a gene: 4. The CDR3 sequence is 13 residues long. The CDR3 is CASSNTGGTEAFF. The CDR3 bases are TGTGCCAGCAGTAATACAGGGGGCACTGAAGCTTTCTTT.

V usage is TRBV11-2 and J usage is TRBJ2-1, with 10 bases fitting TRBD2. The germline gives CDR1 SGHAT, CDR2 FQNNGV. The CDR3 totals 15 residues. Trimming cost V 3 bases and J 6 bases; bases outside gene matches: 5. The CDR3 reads CASSLGLAGVNEQFF. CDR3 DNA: TGTGCCAGCAGCTTGGGGCTAGCGGGGGTCAATGAGCAGTTCTTC. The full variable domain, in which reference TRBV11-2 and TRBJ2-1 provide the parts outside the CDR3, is EAGVAQSPRYKIIEKRQSVAFWCNPISGHATLYWYQQILGQGPKLLIQFQNNGVVDDSQLPKDRFSAERLKGVDSTLKIQPAKLEDSAVYLCASSLGLAGVNEQFFGPGTRLTVL.

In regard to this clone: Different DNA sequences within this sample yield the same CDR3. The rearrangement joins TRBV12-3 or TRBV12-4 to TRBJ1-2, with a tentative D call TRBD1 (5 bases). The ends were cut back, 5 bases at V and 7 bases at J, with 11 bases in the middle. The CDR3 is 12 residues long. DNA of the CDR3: TGTGCCAGCAGTCTCGGGGGATTTGGCTACACCTTC. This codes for CASSLGGFGYTF.

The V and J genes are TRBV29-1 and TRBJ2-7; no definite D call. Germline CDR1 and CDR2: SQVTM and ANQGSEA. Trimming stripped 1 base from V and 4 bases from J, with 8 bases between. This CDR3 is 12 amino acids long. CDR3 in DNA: TGCAGCGTTGAAGGGAGATCATACGAGCAGTACTTC. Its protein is CSVEGRSYEQYF.

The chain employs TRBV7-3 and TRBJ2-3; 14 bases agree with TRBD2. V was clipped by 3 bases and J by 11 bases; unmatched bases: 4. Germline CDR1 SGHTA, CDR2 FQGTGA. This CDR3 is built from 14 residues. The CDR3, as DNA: TGTGCCAGCAGCTTGGCCGGGACTAGCGGGGGGCAGTATTTT. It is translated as CASSLAGTSGGQYF.

The CDR3: CASSFTGTVKLAKNIQYF. CDR3 bases: TGTGCCAGCAGCTTTACCGGGACAGTCAAGCTAGCCAAAAACATTCAGTACTTC. This chain uses TRBV7-2 with TRBJ2-4; 7 bases map to TRBD1. The germline gives CDR1 SGHTA, CDR2 FQGNSA. V lost 3 bases to trimming and J lost 0 bases; unmatched junction nucleotides: 11. This CDR3 has 18 amino acids. Filled out from reference TRBV7-2 and TRBJ2-4, the complete variable domain reads GAGVSQSPSNKVTEKGKDVELRCDPISGHTALYWYRQSLGQGLEFLIYFQGNSAPDKSGLPSDRFSAERTGGSVSTLTIQRTQQEDSAVYLCASSFTGTVKLAKNIQYFGAGTRLSVL.

The CDR3 loop reads CASSLEWGANYGYTF. As DNA, the CDR3 is TGCGCCAGCAGCTTGGAGTGGGGAGCTAACTATGGCTACACCTTC. The chain combines TRBV5-1 with TRBJ1-2, with D hard to call. The CDR3 runs 15 residues. Germline CDR1 reads SGHRS; CDR2 reads YFSETQ. V lost 0 bases to trimming and J lost 0 bases, with 9 bases between them.

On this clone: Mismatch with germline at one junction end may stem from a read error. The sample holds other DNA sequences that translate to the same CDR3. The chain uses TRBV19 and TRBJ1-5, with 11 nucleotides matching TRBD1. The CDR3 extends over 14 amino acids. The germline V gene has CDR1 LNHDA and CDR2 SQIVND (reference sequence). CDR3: CASSRTGGNQPQHF. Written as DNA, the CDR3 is TGTGCCAGTAGCCGGACAGGGGGCAACCAGCCCCAGCATTTT.

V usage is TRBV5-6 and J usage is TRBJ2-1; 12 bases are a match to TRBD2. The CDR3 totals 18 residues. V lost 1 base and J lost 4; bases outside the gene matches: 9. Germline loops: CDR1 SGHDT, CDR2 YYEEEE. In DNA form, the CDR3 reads TGTGCCAGCAGCTTGATTTACATAGGACTAGCGGGATACAATGAGCAGTTCTTC. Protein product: CASSLIYIGLAGYNEQFF.

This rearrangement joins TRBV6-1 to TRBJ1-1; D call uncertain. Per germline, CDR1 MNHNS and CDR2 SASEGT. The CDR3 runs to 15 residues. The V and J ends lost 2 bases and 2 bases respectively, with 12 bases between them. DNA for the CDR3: TGTGCCAGCAGTGAACTCGGCCCGGGAAACACTGAAGCTTTCTTT. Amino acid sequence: CASSELGPGNTEAFF.